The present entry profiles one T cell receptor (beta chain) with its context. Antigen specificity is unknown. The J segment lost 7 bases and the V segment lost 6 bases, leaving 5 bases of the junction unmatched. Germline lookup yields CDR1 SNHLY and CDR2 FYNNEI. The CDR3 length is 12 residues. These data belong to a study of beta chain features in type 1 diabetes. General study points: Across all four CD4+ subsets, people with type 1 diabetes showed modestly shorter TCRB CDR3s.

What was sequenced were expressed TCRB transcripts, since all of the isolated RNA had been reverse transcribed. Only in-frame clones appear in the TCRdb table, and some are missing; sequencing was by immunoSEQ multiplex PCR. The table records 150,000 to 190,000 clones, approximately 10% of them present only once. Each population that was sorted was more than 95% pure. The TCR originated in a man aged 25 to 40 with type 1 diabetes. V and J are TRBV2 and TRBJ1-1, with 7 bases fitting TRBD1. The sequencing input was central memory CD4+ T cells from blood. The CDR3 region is CASSFTGVEAFF. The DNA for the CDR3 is TGTGCCAGCAGCTTTACAGGGGTTGAAGCTTTCTTT. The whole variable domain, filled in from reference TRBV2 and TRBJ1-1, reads EPEVTQTPSHQVTQMGQEVILRCVPISNHLYFYWYRQILGQKVEFLVSFYNNEISEKSEIFDDQFSVERPDGSNFTLKIRSTKLEDSAMYFCASSFTGVEAFFGQGTRLTVV.